These 26 T cell receptor beta chains were sequenced from one sample in a study of T-cell reconstitution after alpha-beta-depleted transplantation in children. Unique molecular identifiers featured in how the TCRbeta library was prepared. From the PCR reads, TCRdb called clonotypes with MiXCR, one entry per CDR3 protein. Here the sample spans about 440,000 distinct CDR3 sequences, around 46% being singletons. The sample in question was PBMCs, obtained before TCRalphabeta/CD19-depleted stem cell transplant. These TCRs come from a girl aged 2-9 years with aplastic anemia, due to receive a stem cell transplant.

V and J are TRBV7-6 and TRBJ2-7; D unresolved. CDR1 is SGHVS, CDR2 FNYEAQ, per germline. V lost 4 bases and J 2 bases, leaving 9 bases between the germline ends. The CDR3 is 13 residues long. The CDR3 nucleotides read TGTGCCAGCAGCTCGAGTGAGACCTACGAGCAGTACTTC. Protein sequence: CASSSSETYEQYF.

The chain couples TRBV27 to TRBJ2-7; 7 nucleotides agree with TRBD1. V was clipped by 3 bases and J by 12 bases; unmatched bases: 14. The CDR3 is 14 residues long. Per the germline V gene, CDR1 is MNHEY and CDR2 is SMNVEV (reference sequence). The CDR3 coding sequence is TGTGCCAGCAGTTTCCGTTTCCGGGACAGTGAGACGTACTTC. Translated: CASSFRFRDSETYF.

In its sample, this clonotype was seen a few times. The rearrangement uses TRBV30 and TRBJ2-7; no definite D call. The CDR3 is made up of 11 amino acids. The V gene lost 4 bases and the J gene lost 5 bases, with 9 bases spanning the gap. Germline V lookup: CDR1 GTSNPN, CDR2 SVGIG (reference sequence). The CDR3 reads CAWMGAHEQYF. CDR3 DNA: TGTGCCTGGATGGGTGCGCACGAGCAGTACTTC.

This clonotype was seen a few times. The genes are TRBV21-1 and TRBJ2-2; the table assigns TRBD1, which was not confirmed against the DNA. TRBV21-1 is a recognized pseudogene. The CDR3 sequence is 18 residues long. Here the CDR3 reads CASSKADDREPNTGELFF. The CDR3 coding sequence is TGTGCCAGCAGCAAAGCAGACGACAGGGAACCCAACACCGGGGAGCTGTTTTTT.

The chain links TRBV29-1 to TRBJ1-1, with 7 bases lining up with TRBD1. CDR1 SQVTM and CDR2 ANQGSEA come from the germline V gene. The CDR3 consists of 13 residues. After removal of 3 bases from V and 4 bases from J, the junction contained 5 bases not matched to a gene. CDR3 nucleotides: TGCAGCGTTGATTCCAGGGGGGGCACTGAAGCTTTCTTT. It is translated as CSVDSRGGTEAFF.

This clonotype was recorded many times. This rearrangement joins TRBV2 to TRBJ2-4; D perhaps matches TRBD2 (6 bases). The CDR3 length is 14 residues. Germline CDR1 is SNHLY and CDR2 is FYNNEI. The ends were cut back, 6 bases at V and 5 bases at J, with 14 bases in the middle. CDR3 sequence reads: CASRAGTGENIQYF. DNA for the CDR3: TGTGCCAGCAGGGCCGGGACTGGAGAAAACATTCAGTACTTC.

The chain carries TRBV18 and TRBJ2-5; perhaps TRBD1 as D (6 bases). Germline V gene data show CDR1 as KGHSH and CDR2 as LQKENI. V shed 3 bases and J shed 4 bases, with 12 bases lying between them. The CDR3 is made up of 14 amino acids. The CDR3 bases are TGTGCCAGCTCACCGGGGCCAGGGGCAGAGACCCAGTACTTC. Its protein product is CASSPGPGAETQYF.

The chain uses TRBV30 and TRBJ2-7; possibly TRBD1 for D (5 bases). The CDR3 extends over 12 amino acids. CDR1 and CDR2 from the germline V gene are GTSNPN and SVGIG (reference sequence). Trimming left V 2 bases short and J 1 base short, with 6 bases between. CDR3 sequence (DNA): TGTGCCTGGAGTAGGGGTTCCTACGAGCAGTACTTC. It codes for CAWSRGSYEQYF.

The gene calls are TRBV7-6 and TRBJ2-1; 8 bases are a match to TRBD2. Looked up from germline, CDR1 is SGHVS and CDR2 is FNYEAQ. The CDR3 is 16 amino acids. Trimming removed 4 bases from V and 3 bases from J; junction bases left unmatched: 8. CDR3 sequence: CASSYFPGLDYNEQFF. The CDR3 bases are TGTGCCAGCAGCTATTTTCCGGGACTAGACTACAATGAGCAGTTCTTC.

This chain joins TRBV28 and TRBJ2-1; 8 positions agree with TRBD2. V dropped 8 bases and J dropped 1; count of bases not matched to a gene: 4. Germline loops: CDR1 MDHEN, CDR2 SYDVKM. This CDR3 has 14 amino acids. In DNA, the CDR3 is TGTGCCAGCTGGAGCGGGAGATCCTACAATGAGCAGTTCTTC. The encoded protein is CASWSGRSYNEQFF.

This clonotype has more than one count but fewer than ten. The gene calls are TRBV5-1 and TRBJ2-1, with TRBD2 matching over 11 bases. V dropped 2 bases and J dropped 0; count of bases not matched to a gene: 1. The CDR3 sequence is 16 residues long. CDR1 and CDR2 from the germline V gene are SGHRS and YFSETQ. CDR3 DNA sequence: TGCGCCAGCAGCTTTAGCGGGAGGGGCTCCTACAATGAGCAGTTCTTC. The encoded protein is CASSFSGRGSYNEQFF.

The V call is TRBV6-1, the J call TRBJ2-7, with TRBD2 matching over 8 bases. This CDR3 is 15 amino acids long. CDR1 is MNHNS, CDR2 SASEGT, per germline. The V and J ends lost 10 bases and 2 bases, in that order; junction bases with no gene match: 13. This chain's CDR3 is CATLRSGVGTYEQYF. The CDR3, as DNA: TGTGCCACACTCCGTAGCGGGGTTGGGACCTACGAGCAGTACTTC.

This clonotype turned up a few times. The rearrangement links TRBV28 to TRBJ2-6; no definite D call. The CDR3 contains 16 residues. V was trimmed by 6 bases and J by 1 base, leaving 13 bases between them. Germline values: CDR1 MDHEN, CDR2 SYDVKM. The CDR3 here is CASRDPGWSGANVLTF. The CDR3 nucleotides read TGTGCCAGCAGGGACCCCGGGTGGTCTGGGGCCAACGTCCTGACTTTC. The variable domain in full, with the rest retrieved from reference TRBV28 and TRBJ2-6, is DVKVTQSSRYLVKRTGEKVFLECVQDMDHENMFWYRQDPGLGLRLIYFSYDVKMKEKGDIPEGYSVSREKKERFSLILESASTNQTSMYLCASRDPGWSGANVLTFGAGSRLTVL.

This clonotype was seen a handful of times. CDR3 DNA sequence: TGCAGCGTTGTGGGGACAGGGGGTGAAAAACTGTTTTTT. Encoded protein: CSVVGTGGEKLFF. The chain carries TRBV29-1 and TRBJ1-4; 11 nucleotides line up with TRBD1. The CDR3 has 13 residues. With 4 bases clipped from V and 7 bases from J, the junction kept 2 bases outside the gene matches. In germline, CDR1 is SQVTM, CDR2 ANQGSEA.

This clonotype showed up just a few times. The rearrangement uses TRBV20-1 and TRBJ2-5, with 8 bases lining up with TRBD1. After removal of 7 bases from V and 2 bases from J, the junction contained 3 bases not matched to a gene. The germline CDR1 and CDR2 sequences are DFQATT and SNEGSKA (reference sequence). The CDR3 has 12 residues. The CDR3 region has the DNA TGCAGTGACCGGGACAGGCAAGAGACCCAGTACTTC. Its translation: CSDRDRQETQYF.

This clonotype was seen at least ten times. The V call is TRBV28, the J call TRBJ1-2; D might be TRBD1 (5 bases). CDR3 length equals 15 residues. The germline V and J ends were trimmed by 2 bases and 2 bases, with 12 bases remaining between them. CDR1 is MDHEN, CDR2 SYDVKM, per germline. This CDR3 is CASSLVGRGNYGYTF. CDR3 nucleotide sequence: TGTGCCAGCAGTTTAGTTGGTCGGGGGAACTATGGCTACACCTTC.

This chain uses TRBV5-1 with TRBJ2-7, with 7 bases matching TRBD1. The V gene's germline CDR1 is SGHRS and CDR2 YFSETQ. J lost 0 bases, V lost 4 bases, and 10 bases had no gene match. CDR3 size: 16 residues. The CDR3 DNA reads as TGCGCCAGCAGCCCCGGGACAGCGACAACCTCCTACGAGCAGTACTTC. Encoded protein: CASSPGTATTSYEQYF.

The V and J genes are TRBV7-2 and TRBJ2-3; D remains ambiguous. Trimming shortened V by 2 bases and J by 5 bases, and 8 bases separated the two germline ends. Germline V CDR1 and CDR2: SGHTA, FQGNSA. The length of the CDR3 is 13 residues. CDR3 nucleotides: TGTGCCAGCAGCTTACAGTTCAAAGATACGCAGTATTTT. It codes for CASSLQFKDTQYF.

This clonotype was observed at least ten times. The chain employs TRBV4-1 and TRBJ2-2; 9 bases are shared with TRBD2. CDR1 is MGHRA, CDR2 YSYEKL, per germline. The junction had 17 bases not matched to a gene; V was cut back by 1 base and J by 11 bases. The length of the CDR3 is 18 residues. The CDR3 protein is CASSQVVSGRTLSRELFF. The CDR3 DNA is TGCGCCAGCAGCCAAGTCGTGAGCGGGAGGACGCTTAGTAGAGAGCTGTTTTTT.

At least ten counts were recorded for this clonotype. The J gene is TRBJ1-1, the V gene TRBV2, with no clear D. Trimming took 4 bases from V and 4 from J, leaving 13 bases between them. The germline CDR1 and CDR2 sequences are SNHLY and FYNNEI. The CDR3 extends over 14 amino acids. CDR3 amino acids: CASSVNGDFTEAFF. In nucleotides, the CDR3 is TGTGCCAGCAGTGTGAATGGAGATTTCACTGAAGCTTTCTTT.

CDR3 DNA: TGTGCCAGCAGCTTAATGGCGGGACAAGGGTTTGGCTACACCTTC. Translation gives CASSLMAGQGFGYTF. J is TRBJ1-2 and V is TRBV5-6; maybe TRBD1 (6 bases). V lost 2 bases and J lost 7, with 18 bases in between. Germline V CDR1 and CDR2: SGHDT, YYEEEE. The CDR3 consists of 15 residues. Full variable domain (rest looked up from reference TRBV5-6 and TRBJ1-2): DAGVTQSPTHLIKTRGQQVTLRCSPKSGHDTVSWYQQALGQGPQFIFQYYEEEERQRGNFPDRFSGHQFPNYSSELNVNALLLGDSALYLCASSLMAGQGFGYTFGSGTRLTVV.

This chain connects TRBV20-1 to TRBJ2-3; D is perhaps TRBD1 (5 bases). With 2 bases removed from V and 3 bases from J, the gap between germline ends came to 12 bases. CDR1 is DFQATT and CDR2 is SNEGSKA in the germline V gene (reference sequence). The CDR3 length is 14 residues. CDR3 DNA: TGCAGTGCTAGAAAAGTGTCAGGGACAGATACGCAGTATTTT. Protein: CSARKVSGTDTQYF.

V and J are TRBV20-1 and TRBJ1-6; 10 nucleotides line up with TRBD1. V shed 3 bases, J shed 9 bases, and the junction held 8 bases outside the gene matches. The CDR3 extends over 15 amino acids. The V gene's germline CDR1 is DFQATT and CDR2 SNEGSKA (reference sequence). The CDR3 protein is CSASLSRDRGSPLHF. The CDR3 region has the DNA TGCAGTGCTAGTCTGTCTCGGGACAGGGGTTCACCCCTCCACTTT.

The sample holds a few counts of this clonotype. CDR3 in DNA: TGCAGTGCAAAACGACAGGGCTCCGGGGGGACCCTCCACTTT. Residues: CSAKRQGSGGTLHF. The chain links TRBV20-1 to TRBJ1-6; 7 bases are a match to TRBD1. The J segment lost 14 bases and the V segment lost 6 bases, leaving 16 bases of the junction unmatched. Germline V CDR1 and CDR2: DFQATT, SNEGSKA (reference sequence). The CDR3 has 14 residues.

This clonotype has just a few counts. The chain uses TRBV20-1 and TRBJ2-5, with TRBD2 matching over 14 bases. Germline assignment: CDR1 DFQATT and CDR2 SNEGSKA (reference sequence). CDR3 length equals 19 residues. The junction had 10 bases not matched to a gene; V was cut back by 0 bases and J by 1 base. The CDR3 bases are TGCAGTGCTAGAGATCGGGGACTAGCGGGAGTATGGGGCCAAGAGACCCAGTACTTC. Encoded protein: CSARDRGLAGVWGQETQYF.

V and J are TRBV7-8 and TRBJ1-2; the D is unclear. The CDR3 is 14 amino acids. Trimming left V 0 bases short and J 4 bases short, with 9 bases between. Germline CDR1 reads SGHVS; CDR2 reads FQNEAQ. CDR3 sequence (DNA): TGTGCCAGCAGCTTAGCTTTTATGAGCTATGGCTACACCTTC. Its translation is CASSLAFMSYGYTF.